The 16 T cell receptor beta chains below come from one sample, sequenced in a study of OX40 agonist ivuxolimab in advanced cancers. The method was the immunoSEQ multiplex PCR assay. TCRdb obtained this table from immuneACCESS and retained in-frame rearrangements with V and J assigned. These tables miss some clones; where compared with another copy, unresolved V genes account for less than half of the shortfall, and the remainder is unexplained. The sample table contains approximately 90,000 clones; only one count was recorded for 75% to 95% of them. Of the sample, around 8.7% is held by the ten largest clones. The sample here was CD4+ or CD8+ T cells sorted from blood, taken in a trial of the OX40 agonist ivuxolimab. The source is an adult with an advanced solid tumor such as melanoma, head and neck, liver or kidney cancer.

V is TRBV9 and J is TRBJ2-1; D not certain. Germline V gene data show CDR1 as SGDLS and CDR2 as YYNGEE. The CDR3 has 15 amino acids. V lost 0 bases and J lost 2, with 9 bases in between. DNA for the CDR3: TGTGCCAGCAGCGTAGACGGGCTCGCCTACAATGAGCAGTTCTTC. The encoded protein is CASSVDGLAYNEQFF.

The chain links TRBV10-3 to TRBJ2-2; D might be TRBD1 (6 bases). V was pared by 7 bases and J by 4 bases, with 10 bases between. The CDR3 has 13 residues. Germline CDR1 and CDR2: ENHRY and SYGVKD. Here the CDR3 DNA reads TGTGCCATCAAGGGGGAACTCACCGGGGAGCTGTTTTTT. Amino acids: CAIKGELTGELFF.

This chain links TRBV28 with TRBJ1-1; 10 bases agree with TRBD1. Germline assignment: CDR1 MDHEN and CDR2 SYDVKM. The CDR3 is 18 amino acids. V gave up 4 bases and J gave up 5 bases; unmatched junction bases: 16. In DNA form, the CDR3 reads TGTGCCAGCAGTTCCCTGACAGGGGGCACAATAGGAAGGACTGAAGCTTTCTTT. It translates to CASSSLTGGTIGRTEAFF.

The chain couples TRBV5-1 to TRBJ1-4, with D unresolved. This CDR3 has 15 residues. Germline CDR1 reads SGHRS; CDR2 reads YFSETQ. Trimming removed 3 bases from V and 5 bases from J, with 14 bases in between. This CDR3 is CASSSAGVGNEKLFF. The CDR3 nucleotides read TGCGCCAGCAGCTCGGCGGGCGTGGGCAATGAAAAACTGTTTTTT.

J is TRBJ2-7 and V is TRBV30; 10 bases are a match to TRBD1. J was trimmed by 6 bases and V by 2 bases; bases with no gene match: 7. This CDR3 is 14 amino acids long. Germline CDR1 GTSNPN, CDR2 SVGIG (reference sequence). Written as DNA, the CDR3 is TGTGCCTGGAGTCCCGGGACAGGGGAAGTCGAGCAGTACTTC. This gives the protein CAWSPGTGEVEQYF.

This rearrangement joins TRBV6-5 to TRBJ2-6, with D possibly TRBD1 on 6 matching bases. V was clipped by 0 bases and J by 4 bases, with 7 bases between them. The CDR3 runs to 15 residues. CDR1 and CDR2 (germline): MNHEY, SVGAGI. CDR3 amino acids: CASSYSGGGANVLTF. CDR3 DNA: TGTGCCAGCAGTTACTCAGGGGGAGGGGCCAACGTCCTGACTTTC.

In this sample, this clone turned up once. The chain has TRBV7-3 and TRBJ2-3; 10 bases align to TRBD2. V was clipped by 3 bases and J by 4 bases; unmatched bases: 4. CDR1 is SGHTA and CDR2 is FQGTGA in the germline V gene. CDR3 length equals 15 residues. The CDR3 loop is CASSFSGRGADTQYF. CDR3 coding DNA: TGTGCCAGCAGCTTCAGCGGGAGGGGGGCAGATACGCAGTATTTT.

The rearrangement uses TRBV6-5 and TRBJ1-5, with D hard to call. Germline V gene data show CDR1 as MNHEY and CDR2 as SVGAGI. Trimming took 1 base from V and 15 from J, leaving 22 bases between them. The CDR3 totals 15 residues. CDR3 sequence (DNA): TGTGCCAGCAGTTACTTCCCACCCCGACCTTGTTGTGGGCATTTT. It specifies CASSYFPPRPCCGHF.

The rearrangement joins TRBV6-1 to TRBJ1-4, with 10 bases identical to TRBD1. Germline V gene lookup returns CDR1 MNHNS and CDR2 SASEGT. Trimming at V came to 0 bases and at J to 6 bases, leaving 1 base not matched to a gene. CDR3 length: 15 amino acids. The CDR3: CASSEATGGYEKLFF. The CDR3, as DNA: TGTGCCAGCAGTGAAGCGACAGGGGGCTATGAAAAACTGTTTTTT.

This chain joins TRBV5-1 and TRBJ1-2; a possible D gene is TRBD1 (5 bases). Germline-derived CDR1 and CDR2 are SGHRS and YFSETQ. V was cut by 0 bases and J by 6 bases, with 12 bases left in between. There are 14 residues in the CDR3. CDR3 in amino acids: CASSLGAQGNGYTF. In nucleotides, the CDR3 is TGCGCCAGCAGCTTGGGAGCCCAGGGAAATGGCTACACCTTC.

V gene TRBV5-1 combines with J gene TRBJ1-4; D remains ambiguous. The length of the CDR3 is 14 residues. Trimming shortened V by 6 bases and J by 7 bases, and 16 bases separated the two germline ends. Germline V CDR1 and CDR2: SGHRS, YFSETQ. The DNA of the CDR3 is TGCGCCAGCAAACCTCTTGGGATGGGTGAAAAACTGTTTTTT. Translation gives CASKPLGMGEKLFF.

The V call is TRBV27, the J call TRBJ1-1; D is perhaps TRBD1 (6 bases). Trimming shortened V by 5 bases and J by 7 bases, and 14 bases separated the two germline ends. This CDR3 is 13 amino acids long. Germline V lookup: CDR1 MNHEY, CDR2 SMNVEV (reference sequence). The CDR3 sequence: CASSPGQPNEAFF. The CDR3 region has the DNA TGTGCCAGCAGTCCCGGACAGCCTAATGAAGCTTTCTTT.

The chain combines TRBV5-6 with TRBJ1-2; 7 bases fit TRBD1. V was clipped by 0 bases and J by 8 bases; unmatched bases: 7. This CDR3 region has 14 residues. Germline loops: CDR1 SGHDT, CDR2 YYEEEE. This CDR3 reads CASSLAGTAGGYTF. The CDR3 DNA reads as TGTGCCAGCAGCTTGGCCGGGACAGCGGGCGGCTACACCTTC. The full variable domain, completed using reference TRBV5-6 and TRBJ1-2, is DAGVTQSPTHLIKTRGQQVTLRCSPKSGHDTVSWYQQALGQGPQFIFQYYEEEERQRGNFPDRFSGHQFPNYSSELNVNALLLGDSALYLCASSLAGTAGGYTFGSGTRLTVV.

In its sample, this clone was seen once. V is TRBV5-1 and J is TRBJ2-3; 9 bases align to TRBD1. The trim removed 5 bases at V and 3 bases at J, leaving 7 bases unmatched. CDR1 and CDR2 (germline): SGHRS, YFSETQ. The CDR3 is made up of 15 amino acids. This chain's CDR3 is CASRTRDRVTDTQYF. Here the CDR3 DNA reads TGCGCCAGCAGGACCAGGGACAGGGTGACAGATACGCAGTATTTT.

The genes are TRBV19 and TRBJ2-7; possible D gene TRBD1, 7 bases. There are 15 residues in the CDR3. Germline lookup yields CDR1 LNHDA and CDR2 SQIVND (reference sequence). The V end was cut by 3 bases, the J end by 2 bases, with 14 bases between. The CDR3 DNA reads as TGTGCCAGTAGTATTGGGGCGGGACAGCCCTACGAGCAGTACTTC. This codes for CASSIGAGQPYEQYF.

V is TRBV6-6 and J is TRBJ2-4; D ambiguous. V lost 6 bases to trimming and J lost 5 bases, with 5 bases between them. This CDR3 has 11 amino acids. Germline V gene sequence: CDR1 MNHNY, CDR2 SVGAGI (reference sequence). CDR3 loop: CASRKENIQYF. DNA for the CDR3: TGTGCCAGCAGAAAAGAAAACATTCAGTACTTC.